The following is a T cell receptor (beta chain) sequence with its context. Antigen unknown. The sample belongs to a study of cytomegalovirus exposure and HLA in healthy donors. Study-level background: Approximately 81% of a few hundred genotyped donors fell in the Caucasian-associated ancestry cluster.

Points from the study as a whole: Follow-up analysis seemed to connect common viral pathogens with several of the most significant clusters identified.

Looked up from germline, CDR1 is KGHSH and CDR2 is LQKENI. Trimming took 3 bases from V and 7 from J; bases not matched to a gene: 3. This CDR3 region has 14 residues. Likely unrecorded immune exposures existed in these nominally healthy donors. 60 Vbeta and 13 Jbeta primers were used in PCR. The data were produced by immunoSEQ multiplex PCR, yet TCRdb's version contains in-frame clones alone and is incomplete. The sample holds about 73,000 clones, 60% to 75% seen once. The chain uses TRBV18 and TRBJ2-3; 11 bases match TRBD2. The TCR was taken from an older man in good health and CMV-seronegative. Sequencing was performed on PBMCs. The CDR3 DNA follows: TGTGCCAGCTCACCCGGGACTAGCGGAAATACGCAGTATTTT. It encodes CASSPGTSGNTQYF. Variable domain in full (rest from reference TRBV18 and TRBJ2-3): NAGVMQNPRHLVRRRGQEARLRCSPMKGHSHVYWYRQLPEEGLKFMVYLQKENIIDESGMPKERFSAEFPKEGPSILRIQQVVRGDSAAYFCASSPGTSGNTQYFGPGTRLTVL.